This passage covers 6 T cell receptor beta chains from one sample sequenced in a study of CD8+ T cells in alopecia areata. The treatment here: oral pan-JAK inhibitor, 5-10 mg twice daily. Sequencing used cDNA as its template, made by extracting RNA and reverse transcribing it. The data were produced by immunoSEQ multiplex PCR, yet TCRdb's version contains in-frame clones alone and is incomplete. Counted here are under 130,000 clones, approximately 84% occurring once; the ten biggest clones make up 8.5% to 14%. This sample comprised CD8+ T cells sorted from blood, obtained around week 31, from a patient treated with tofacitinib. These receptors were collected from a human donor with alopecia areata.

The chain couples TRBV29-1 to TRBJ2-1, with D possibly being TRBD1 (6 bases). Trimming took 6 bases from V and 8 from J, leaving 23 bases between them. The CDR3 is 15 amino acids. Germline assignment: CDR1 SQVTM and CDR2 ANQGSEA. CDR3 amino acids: CSVQRTVRFGDEQFF. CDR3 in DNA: TGCAGCGTGCAAAGGACAGTAAGGTTTGGAGATGAGCAGTTCTTC.

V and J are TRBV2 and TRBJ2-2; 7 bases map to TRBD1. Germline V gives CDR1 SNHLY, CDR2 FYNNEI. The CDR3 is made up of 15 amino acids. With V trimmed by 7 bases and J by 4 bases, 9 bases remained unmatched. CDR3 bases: TGTGCCAGCAAAACAGGGGCCGATTTCACCGGGGAGCTGTTTTTT. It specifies CASKTGADFTGELFF.

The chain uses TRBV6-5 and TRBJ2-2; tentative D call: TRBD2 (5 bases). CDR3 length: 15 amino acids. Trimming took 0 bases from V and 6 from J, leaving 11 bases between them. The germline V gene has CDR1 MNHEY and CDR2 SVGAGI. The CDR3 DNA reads TGTGCCAGCAGTTACTCGGGGAGTGTCTCCGGGGAGCTGTTTTTT. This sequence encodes CASSYSGSVSGELFF.

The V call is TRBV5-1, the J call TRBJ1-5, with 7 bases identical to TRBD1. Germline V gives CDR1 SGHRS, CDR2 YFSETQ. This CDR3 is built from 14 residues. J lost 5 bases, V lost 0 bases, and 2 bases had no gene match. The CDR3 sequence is CASSLGQGDQPQHF. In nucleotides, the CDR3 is TGCGCCAGCAGCTTGGGACAGGGTGATCAGCCCCAGCATTTT.

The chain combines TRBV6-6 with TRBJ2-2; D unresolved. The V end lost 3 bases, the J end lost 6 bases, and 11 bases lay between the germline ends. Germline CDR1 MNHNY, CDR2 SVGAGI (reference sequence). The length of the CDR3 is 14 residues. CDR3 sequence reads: CASSYPTGAGELFF. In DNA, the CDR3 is TGTGCCAGCAGTTATCCGACTGGGGCCGGGGAGCTGTTTTTT.

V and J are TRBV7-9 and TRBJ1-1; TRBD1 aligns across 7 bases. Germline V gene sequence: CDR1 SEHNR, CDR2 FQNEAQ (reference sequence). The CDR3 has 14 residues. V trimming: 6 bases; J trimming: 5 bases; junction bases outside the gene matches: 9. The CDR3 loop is CASSSTGVRTEAFF. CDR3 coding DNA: TGTGCCAGCAGTTCTACAGGGGTAAGAACTGAAGCTTTCTTT.